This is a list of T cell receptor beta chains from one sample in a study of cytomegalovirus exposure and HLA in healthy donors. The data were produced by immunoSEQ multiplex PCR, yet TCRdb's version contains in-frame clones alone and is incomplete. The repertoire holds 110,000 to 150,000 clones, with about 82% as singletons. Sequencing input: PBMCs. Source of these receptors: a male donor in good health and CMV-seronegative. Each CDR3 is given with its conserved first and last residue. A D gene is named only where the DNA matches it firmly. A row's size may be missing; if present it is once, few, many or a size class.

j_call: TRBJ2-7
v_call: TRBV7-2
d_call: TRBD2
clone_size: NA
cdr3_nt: TGTGCCAGCAGCTACCTAGCGGGGTCGGGCGAGCAGTACTTC
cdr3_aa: CASSYLAGSGEQYF

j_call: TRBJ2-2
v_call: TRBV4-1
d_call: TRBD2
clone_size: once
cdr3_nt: TGCGCCAGCAGCCAAGCACTAGCGGGAGCTTCTACCGGGGAGCTGTTTTTT
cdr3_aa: CASSQALAGASTGELFF

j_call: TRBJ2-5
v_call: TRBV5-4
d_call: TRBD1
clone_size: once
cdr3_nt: TGTGCCAGCAGCACATCGGGGACAGGGAAAGAGACCCAGTACTTC
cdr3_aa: CASSTSGTGKETQYF

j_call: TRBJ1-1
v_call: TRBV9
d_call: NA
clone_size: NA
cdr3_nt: TGTGCCAGCAGCGAAGGGTACGGGACAAGTGTCACTGAAGCTTTCTTT
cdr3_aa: CASSEGYGTSVTEAFF

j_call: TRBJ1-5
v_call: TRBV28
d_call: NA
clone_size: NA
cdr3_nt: TGTGCCAGCGAACAGGTCTTCAATCAGCCCCAGCATTTT
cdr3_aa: CASEQVFNQPQHF

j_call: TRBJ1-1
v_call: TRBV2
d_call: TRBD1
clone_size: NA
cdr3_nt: TGTGCCAGCGCGAAGGGACAGGGAGCCACTGAAGCTTTCTTT
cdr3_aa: CASAKGQGATEAFF

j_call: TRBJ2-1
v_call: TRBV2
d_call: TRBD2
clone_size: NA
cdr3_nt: TGTGCCAGCAGTCCCCTCGAGCGGGGGGACATTGCCTCCTACAATGAGCAGTTCTTC
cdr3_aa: CASSPLERGDIASYNEQFF

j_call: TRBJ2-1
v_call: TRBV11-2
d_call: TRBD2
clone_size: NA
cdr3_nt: TGTGCCAGCAGCCCGGGACTAGCGGGAGTGGGAGAGCAGTTCTTC
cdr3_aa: CASSPGLAGVGEQFF

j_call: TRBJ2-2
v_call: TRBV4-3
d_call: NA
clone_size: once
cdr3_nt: TGCGCCAGCAGCCCGTACACCAGGGGTTTGAGGTCGGAGCTGTTTTTT
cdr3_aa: CASSPYTRGLRSELFF

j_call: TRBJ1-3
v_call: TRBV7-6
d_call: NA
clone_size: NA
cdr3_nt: TGTGCCAGCAGCGGGGGGGGCGCCCCTGGAAACACCATATATTTT
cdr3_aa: CASSGGGAPGNTIYF

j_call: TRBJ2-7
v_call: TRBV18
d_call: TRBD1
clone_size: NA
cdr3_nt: TGTGCCAGCTCACCACCGAATGGACAGGGGGCAGGGGAGCAGTACTTC
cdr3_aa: CASSPPNGQGAGEQYF

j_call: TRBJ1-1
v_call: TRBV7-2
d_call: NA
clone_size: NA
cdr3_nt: TGTGCCAGCAGCTTGGCGGGGACCTTATGGCTGACTTTCTTT
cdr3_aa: CASSLAGTLWLTFF

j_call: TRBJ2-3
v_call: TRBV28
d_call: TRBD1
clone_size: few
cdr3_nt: TGTGCCAGCTGTCTCGGACAGGTGGATACGCAGTATTTT
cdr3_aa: CASCLGQVDTQYF

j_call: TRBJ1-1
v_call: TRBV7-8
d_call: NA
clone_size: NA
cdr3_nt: TGTGCCAGCACCGAAGCGGGGGGAAACGTCTTCGCTTTCTTT
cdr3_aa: CASTEAGGNVFAFF

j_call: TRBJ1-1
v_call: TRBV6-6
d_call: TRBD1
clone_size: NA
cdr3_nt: TGTGCCAGCAGTTGGACAGGGTACGACACTGAAGCTTTCTTT
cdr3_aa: CASSWTGYDTEAFF

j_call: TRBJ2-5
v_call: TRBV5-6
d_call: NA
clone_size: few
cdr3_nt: TGTGCCAGCAGCTTGGTACTAGCAGGGGAGACCCAGTACTTC
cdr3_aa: CASSLVLAGETQYF

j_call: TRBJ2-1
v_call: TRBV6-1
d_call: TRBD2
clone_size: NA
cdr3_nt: TGTGCCAGCAGATCTAGCGGGAGTGTCAATGAGCAGTTCTTC
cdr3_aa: CASRSSGSVNEQFF

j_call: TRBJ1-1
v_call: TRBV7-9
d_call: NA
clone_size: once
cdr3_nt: TGTGCCAGCAGCCCCGAAGGGGATAGGACTGAAGCTTTCTTT
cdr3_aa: CASSPEGDRTEAFF

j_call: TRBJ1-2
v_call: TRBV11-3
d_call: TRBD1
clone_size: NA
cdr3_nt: TGTGCCAGCAGCTCGACAGGGGGCGATGGCTACACCTTC
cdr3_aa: CASSSTGGDGYTF

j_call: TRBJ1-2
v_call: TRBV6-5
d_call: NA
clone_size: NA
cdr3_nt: TGTGCCAGCAGTTACAGCGGGACAACTAACTATGGCTACACCTTC
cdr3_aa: CASSYSGTTNYGYTF